The entry that follows covers one T cell receptor beta chain sequence. Whereas donors were nominally healthy upon sampling, unrecorded immune exposures were probable. This entry comes from a study of cytomegalovirus exposure and HLA in healthy donors. Use of 60 Vbeta and 13 Jbeta primers characterized the PCR. Profiling relied on immunoSEQ multiplex PCR, and the TCRdb table lists in-frame clones only, not all of them. This sample has about 67,000 clones, with more than 80% found just once. The source material was PBMCs. This TCR derives from a woman younger than 45 in good health and CMV-seronegative.

CDR3 region: CASSFTHRTAEAFF. DNA for the CDR3: TGTGCCAGCAGCTTTACCCATAGAACGGCTGAAGCTTTCTTT. The gene calls are TRBV5-5 and TRBJ1-1; D gene ambiguous. The CDR3 has 14 residues. Germline V CDR1 and CDR2: SGHKS, YYEKEE (reference sequence). V was shortened by 2 bases and J by 6 bases, with 14 bases between the two germline ends.